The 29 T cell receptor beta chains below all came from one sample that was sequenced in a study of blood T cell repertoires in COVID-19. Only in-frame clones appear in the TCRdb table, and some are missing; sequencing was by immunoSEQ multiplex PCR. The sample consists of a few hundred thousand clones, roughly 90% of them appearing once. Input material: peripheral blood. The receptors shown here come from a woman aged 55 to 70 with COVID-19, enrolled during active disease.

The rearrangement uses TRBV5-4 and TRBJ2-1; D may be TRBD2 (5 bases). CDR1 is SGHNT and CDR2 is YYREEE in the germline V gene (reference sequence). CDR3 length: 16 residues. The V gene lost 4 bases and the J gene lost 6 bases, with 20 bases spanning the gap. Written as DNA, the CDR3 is TGTGCCAGCAGCCCTGCTGAGGGTCGGGCAACCAATGAGCAGTTCTTC. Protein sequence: CASSPAEGRATNEQFF. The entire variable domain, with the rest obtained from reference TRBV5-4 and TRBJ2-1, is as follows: ETGVTQSPTHLIKTRGQQVTLRCSSQSGHNTVSWYQQALGQGPQFIFQYYREEENGRGNFPPRFSGLQFPNYSSELNVNALELDDSALYLCASSPAEGRATNEQFFGPGTRLTVL.

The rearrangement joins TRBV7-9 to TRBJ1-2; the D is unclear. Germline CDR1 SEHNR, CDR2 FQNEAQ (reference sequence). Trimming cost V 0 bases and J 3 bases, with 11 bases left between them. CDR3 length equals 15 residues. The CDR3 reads CASSLATLADYGYTF. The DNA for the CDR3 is TGTGCCAGCAGCTTAGCTACGCTAGCGGACTATGGCTACACCTTC.

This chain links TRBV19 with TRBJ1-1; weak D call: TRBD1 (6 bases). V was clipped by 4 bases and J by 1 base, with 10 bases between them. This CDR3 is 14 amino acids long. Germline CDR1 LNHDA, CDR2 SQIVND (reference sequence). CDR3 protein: CASSKQQGNTEAFF. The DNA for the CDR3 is TGTGCCAGTAGTAAGCAACAGGGGAACACTGAAGCTTTCTTT.

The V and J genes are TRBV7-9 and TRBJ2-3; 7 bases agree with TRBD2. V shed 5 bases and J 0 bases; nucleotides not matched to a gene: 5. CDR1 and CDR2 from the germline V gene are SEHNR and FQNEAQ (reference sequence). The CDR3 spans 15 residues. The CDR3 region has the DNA TGTGCCAGCAGCCCGCCGGGGGGTAGCACAGATACGCAGTATTTT. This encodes CASSPPGGSTDTQYF.

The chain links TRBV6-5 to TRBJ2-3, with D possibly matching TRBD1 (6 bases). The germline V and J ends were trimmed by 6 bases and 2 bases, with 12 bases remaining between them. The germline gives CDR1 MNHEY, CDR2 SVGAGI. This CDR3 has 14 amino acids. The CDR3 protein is CASSNGQSTDTQYF. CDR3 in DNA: TGTGCCAGCAGCAACGGACAGTCCACAGATACGCAGTATTTT.

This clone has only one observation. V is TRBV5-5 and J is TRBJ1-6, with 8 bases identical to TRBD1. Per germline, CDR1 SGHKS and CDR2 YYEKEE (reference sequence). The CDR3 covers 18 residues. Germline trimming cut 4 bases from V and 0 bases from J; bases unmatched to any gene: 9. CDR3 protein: CASSLDRGPSSYNSPLHF. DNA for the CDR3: TGTGCCAGCAGCCTAGACAGGGGCCCGAGCTCCTATAATTCACCCCTCCACTTT. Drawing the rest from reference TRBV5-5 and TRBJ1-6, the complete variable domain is DAGVTQSPTHLIKTRGQQVTLRCSPISGHKSVSWYQQVLGQGPQFIFQYYEKEERGRGNFPDRFSARQFPNYSSELNVNALLLGDSALYLCASSLDRGPSSYNSPLHFGNGTRLTVT.

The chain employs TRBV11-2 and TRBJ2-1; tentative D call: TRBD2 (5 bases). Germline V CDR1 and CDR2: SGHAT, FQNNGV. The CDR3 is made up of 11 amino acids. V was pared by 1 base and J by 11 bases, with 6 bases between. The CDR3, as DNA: TGTGCCAGCAGCTTAGCTAGCCAGCAGTTCTTC. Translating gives CASSLASQQFF.

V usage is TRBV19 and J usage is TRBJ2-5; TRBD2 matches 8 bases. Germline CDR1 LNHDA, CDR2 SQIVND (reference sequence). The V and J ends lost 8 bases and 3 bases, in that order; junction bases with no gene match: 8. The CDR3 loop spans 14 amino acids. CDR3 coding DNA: TGTGCCAGTTGCCCCGGGGGGGTGGAAGAGACCCAGTACTTC. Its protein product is CASCPGGVEETQYF.

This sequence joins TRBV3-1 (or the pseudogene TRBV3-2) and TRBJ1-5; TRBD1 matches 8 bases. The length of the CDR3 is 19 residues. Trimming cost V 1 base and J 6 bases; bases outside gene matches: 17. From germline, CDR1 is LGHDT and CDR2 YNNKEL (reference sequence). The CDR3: CASSQGAFLGRGRSQPQHF. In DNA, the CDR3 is TGTGCCAGCAGCCAAGGGGCGTTTCTTGGCAGGGGGCGAAGTCAGCCCCAGCATTTT.

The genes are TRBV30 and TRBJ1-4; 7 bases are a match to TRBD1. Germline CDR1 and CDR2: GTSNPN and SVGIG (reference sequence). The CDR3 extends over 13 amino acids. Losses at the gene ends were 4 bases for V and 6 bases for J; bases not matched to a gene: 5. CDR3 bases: TGTGCCTGGAACAGGGGTTGGGATGAAAAACTGTTTTTT. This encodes CAWNRGWDEKLFF.

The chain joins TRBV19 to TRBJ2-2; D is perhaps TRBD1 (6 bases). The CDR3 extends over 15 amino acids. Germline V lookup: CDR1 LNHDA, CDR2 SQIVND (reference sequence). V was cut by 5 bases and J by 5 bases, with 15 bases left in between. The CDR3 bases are TGTGCCAGTAGTTACACGGACAGCAGGACCGGGGAGCTGTTTTTT. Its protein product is CASSYTDSRTGELFF.

The CDR3, as DNA: TGTGCCAGCACAGAACAGGCAATCTATGGCTACACCTTC. Its protein product is CASTEQAIYGYTF. The chain joins TRBV2 to TRBJ1-2, with a tentative D call TRBD1 (5 bases). The CDR3 runs 13 residues. V lost 7 bases to trimming and J lost 4 bases, with 13 bases between them. Germline-derived CDR1 and CDR2 are SNHLY and FYNNEI.

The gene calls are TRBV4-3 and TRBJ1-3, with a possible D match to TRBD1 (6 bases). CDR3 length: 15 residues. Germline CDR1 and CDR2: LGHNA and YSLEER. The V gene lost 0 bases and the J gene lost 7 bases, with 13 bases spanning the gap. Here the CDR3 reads CASSQDTGRGNTIYF. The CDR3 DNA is TGCGCCAGCAGCCAAGACACAGGGCGGGGGAACACCATATATTTT.

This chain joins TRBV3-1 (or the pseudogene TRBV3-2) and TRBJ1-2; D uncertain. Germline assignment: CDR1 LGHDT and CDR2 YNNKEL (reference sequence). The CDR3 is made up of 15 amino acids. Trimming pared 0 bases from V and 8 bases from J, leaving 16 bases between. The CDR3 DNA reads TGTGCCAGCAGCCAAGACCCAAGGACTTCCGGGGGCTACACCTTC. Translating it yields CASSQDPRTSGGYTF.

CDR3 coding DNA: TGTGCCAGTTCGTCTGTTGTAACGGCTGGGGCCAACGTCCTGACTTTC. Residues: CASSSVVTAGANVLTF. V gene TRBV6-6 combines with J gene TRBJ2-6; no clear D gene. Germline V CDR1 and CDR2: MNHNY, SVGAGI (reference sequence). V was cut by 9 bases and J by 2 bases, with 17 bases left in between. The CDR3 extends over 16 amino acids.

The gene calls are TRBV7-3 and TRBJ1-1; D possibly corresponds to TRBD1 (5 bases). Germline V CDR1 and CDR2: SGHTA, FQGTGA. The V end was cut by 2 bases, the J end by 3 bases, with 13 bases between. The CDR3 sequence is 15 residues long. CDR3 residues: CASSLWGRVDTEAFF. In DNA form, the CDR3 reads TGTGCCAGCAGCTTATGGGGCCGGGTCGACACTGAAGCTTTCTTT.

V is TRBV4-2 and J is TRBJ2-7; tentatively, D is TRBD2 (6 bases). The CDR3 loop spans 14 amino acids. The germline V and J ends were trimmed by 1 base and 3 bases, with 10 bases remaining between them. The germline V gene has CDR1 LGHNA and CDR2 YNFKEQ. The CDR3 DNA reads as TGTGCCAGCAGCCAAGGGCGGGGCTTCTACGAGCAGTACTTC. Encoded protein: CASSQGRGFYEQYF.

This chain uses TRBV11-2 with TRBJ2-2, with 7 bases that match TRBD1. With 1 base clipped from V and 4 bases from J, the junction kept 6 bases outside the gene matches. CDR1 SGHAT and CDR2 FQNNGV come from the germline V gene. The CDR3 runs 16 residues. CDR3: CASSLVWDSPTGELFF. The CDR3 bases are TGTGCCAGCAGCTTAGTTTGGGACAGTCCCACCGGGGAGCTGTTTTTT.

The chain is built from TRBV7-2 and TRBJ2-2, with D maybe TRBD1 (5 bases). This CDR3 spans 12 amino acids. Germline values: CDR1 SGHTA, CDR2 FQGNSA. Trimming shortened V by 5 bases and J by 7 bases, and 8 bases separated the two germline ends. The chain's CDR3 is CASSQTGGELFF. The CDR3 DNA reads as TGTGCCAGCAGCCAAACAGGCGGGGAGCTGTTTTTT.

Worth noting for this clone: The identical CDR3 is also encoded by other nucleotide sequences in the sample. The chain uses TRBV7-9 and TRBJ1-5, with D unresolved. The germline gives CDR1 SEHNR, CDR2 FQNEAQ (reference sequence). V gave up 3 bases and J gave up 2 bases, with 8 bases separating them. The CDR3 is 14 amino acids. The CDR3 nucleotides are TGTGCCAGCAGCTTTTCAGGCGGCAATCAGCCCCAGCATTTT. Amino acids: CASSFSGGNQPQHF.

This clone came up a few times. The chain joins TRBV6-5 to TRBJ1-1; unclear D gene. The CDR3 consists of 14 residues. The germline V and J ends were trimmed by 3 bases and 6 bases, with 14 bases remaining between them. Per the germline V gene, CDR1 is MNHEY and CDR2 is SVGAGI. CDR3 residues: CASSYTESKAEAFF. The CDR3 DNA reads TGTGCCAGCAGTTATACAGAAAGTAAGGCTGAAGCTTTCTTT.

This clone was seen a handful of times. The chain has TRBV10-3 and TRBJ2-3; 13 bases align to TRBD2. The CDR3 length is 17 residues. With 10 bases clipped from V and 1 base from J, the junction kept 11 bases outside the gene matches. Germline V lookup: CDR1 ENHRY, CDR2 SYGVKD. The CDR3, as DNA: TGTGCCACCTCGTTCCTGGGGACTAGCGGGGGCACAGATACGCAGTATTTT. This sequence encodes CATSFLGTSGGTDTQYF.

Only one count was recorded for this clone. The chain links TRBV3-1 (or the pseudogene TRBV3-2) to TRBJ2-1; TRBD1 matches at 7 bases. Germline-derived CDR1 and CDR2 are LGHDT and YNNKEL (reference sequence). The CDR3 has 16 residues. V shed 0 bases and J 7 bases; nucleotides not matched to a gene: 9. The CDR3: CASSQEYPLGQNEQFF. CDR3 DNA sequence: TGTGCCAGCAGCCAAGAGTATCCACTGGGACAGAATGAGCAGTTCTTC.

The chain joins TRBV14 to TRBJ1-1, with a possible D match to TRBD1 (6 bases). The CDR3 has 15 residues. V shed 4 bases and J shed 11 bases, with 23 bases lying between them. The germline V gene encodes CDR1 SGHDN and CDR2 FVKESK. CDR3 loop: CASSRTGQGILLAFF. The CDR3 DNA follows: TGTGCCAGCAGCCGGACTGGGCAGGGGATTCTTTTGGCTTTCTTT. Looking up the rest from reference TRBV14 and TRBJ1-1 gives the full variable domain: EAGVTQFPSHSVIEKGQTVTLRCDPISGHDNLYWYRRVMGKEIKFLLHFVKESKQDESGMPNNRFLAERTGGTYSTLKVQPAELEDSGVYFCASSRTGQGILLAFFGQGTRLTVV.

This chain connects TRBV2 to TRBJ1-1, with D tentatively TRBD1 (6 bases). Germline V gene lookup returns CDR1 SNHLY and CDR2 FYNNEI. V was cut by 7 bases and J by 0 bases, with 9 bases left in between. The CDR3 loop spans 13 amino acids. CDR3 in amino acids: CASNRDLNTEAFF. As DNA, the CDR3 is TGTGCCAGCAACAGGGACCTGAACACTGAAGCTTTCTTT.

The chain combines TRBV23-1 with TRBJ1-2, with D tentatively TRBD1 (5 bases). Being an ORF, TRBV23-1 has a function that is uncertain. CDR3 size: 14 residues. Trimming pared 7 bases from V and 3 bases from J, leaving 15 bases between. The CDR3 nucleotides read TGCGCCAGCATTGACGGGGGGTTAGACTATGGCTACACCTTC. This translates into CASIDGGLDYGYTF.

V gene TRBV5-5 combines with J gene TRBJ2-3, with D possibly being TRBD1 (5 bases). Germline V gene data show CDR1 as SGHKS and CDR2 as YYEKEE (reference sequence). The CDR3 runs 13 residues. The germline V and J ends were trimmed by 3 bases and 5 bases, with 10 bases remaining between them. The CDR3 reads CASSSRVVDTQYF. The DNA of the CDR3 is TGTGCCAGCAGCTCCAGGGTGGTAGATACGCAGTATTTT.

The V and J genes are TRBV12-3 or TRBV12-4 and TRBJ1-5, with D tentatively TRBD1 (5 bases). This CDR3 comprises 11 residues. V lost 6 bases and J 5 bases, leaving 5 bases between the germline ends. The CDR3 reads CASRQDQPQHF. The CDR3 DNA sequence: TGTGCCAGCAGACAGGATCAGCCCCAGCATTTT.

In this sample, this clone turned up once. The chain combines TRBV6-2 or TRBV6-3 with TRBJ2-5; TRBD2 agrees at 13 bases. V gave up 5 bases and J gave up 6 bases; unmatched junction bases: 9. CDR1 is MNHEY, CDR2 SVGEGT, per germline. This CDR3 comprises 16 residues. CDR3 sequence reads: CASSVLAGGPGQTQYF. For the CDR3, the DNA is TGTGCCAGCAGTGTACTAGCGGGGGGGCCGGGCCAGACCCAGTACTTC.